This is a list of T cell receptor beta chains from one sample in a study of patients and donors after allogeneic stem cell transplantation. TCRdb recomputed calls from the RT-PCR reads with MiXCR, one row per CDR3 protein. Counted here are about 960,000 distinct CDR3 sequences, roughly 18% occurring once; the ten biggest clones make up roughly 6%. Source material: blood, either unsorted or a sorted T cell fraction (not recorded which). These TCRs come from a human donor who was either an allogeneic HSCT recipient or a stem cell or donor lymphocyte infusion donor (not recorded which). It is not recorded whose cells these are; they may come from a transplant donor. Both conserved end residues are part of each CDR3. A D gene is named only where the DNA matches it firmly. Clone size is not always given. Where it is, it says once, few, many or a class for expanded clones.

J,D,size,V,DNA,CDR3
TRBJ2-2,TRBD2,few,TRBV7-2,TGTGCCAGCACCCTTAGGGCGGTCGGGAGGTCCGGGGAGCTGTTTTTT,CASTLRAVGRSGELFF
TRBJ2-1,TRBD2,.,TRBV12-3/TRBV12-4,TGTGCCAGCAGTCAAATAGCGGGCCCCTGGGGGAATGAGCAGTTCTTC,CASSQIAGPWGNEQFF
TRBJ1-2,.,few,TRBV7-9,TGTGCCAGCAGCCCCGGAGATGACTATGGCTACACCTTC,CASSPGDDYGYTF
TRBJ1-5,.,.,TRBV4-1,TGCGCCAGCAGCCAAGATGGAAGTCAGCCCCAGCATTTT,CASSQDGSQPQHF
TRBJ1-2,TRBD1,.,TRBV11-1,TGTGCCAGCAGCTTAGTCGAGGGGGCGACGGGCTACACCTTC,CASSLVEGATGYTF
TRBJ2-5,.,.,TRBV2,TGTGCCAGCAGTGACGGCAGTATGGAGACCCAGTACTTC,CASSDGSMETQYF
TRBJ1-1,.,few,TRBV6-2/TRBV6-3,TGTGCCAGCAGTTTCCACGTTACAGCTGGAGGGGCTGAAGCTTTCTTT,CASSFHVTAGGAEAFF
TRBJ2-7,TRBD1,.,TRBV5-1,TGCGCCAGCAGCTTGGGGGGTGTACCGGGACAGGGTCGGTCCTACGAGCAGTACTTC,CASSLGGVPGQGRSYEQYF
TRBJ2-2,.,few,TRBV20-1,TGCAGTGCGTGGCGGAAGAACACCGGGGAGCTGTTTTTT,CSAWRKNTGELFF
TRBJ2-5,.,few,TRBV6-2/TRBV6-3,TGTGCCAGCAGTTACGGTCCGGCCGGAGAGACCCAGTACTTC,CASSYGPAGETQYF
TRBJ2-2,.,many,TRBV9,TGTGCCAGCAGCACCTACACCGGGGAGCTGTTTTTT,CASSTYTGELFF
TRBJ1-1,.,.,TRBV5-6,TGTGCCAGCAAGGGAAGAAGAGCTTACTCGAACACTGAAGCTTTCTTT,CASKGRRAYSNTEAFF
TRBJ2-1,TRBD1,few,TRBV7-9,TGTGCCAGCAGCACCCGGGACAGCTCCTACAATGAGCAGTTCTTC,CASSTRDSSYNEQFF
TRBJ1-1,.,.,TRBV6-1,TGTGCCAGCAGCCGTAATGATCTTGACCGATTCTACACTGAAGCTTTCTTT,CASSRNDLDRFYTEAFF
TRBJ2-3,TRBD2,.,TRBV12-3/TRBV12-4,TGTGCCAGCAGAGACACTGGGACTAGCGCTGGTACGCAGTATTTT,CASRDTGTSAGTQYF
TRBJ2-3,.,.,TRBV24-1,TGTGCCACCAGTGATGCGGGCAGCCACACAGATACGCAGTATTTT,CATSDAGSHTDTQYF